Listed below are T cell receptor beta chains from one sample, sequenced in a study of CD8 T cells in Susac syndrome. TCRdb analysed the immunoSEQ multiplex PCR reads with MiXCR anew, one entry per CDR3 protein. Among some 300,000 distinct CDR3 sequences listed, roughly 85% were seen once. Sequencing was carried out using CD8+ T cells from PBMCs. All receptors come from a human donor with multiple sclerosis. The conserved cysteine and the conserved F or W are not part of the CDR3 here. Clone sizes are given selectively: once, few, many, or a class where the clone is expanded.

clone size: NA
V gene: TRBV19
CDR3 length: 11
J gene: TRBJ1-5
CDR3 protein: ASSISGNQPQH

clone size: few
V gene: TRBV30
CDR3 length: 11
J gene: TRBJ2-7
CDR3 protein: AWSAGGPYEQY

clone size: once
V gene: TRBV27
CDR3 length: 15
J gene: TRBJ2-7
CDR3 protein: ASSPLGVSRSSYEQY

clone size: NA
V gene: TRBV5-4
CDR3 length: 12
J gene: TRBJ2-5
CDR3 protein: ASSLGGWEETQY

clone size: NA
V gene: TRBV2
CDR3 length: 14
J gene: TRBJ2-1
CDR3 protein: ASSGLPTGLYNEQF

clone size: once
V gene: TRBV7-2
CDR3 length: 13
J gene: TRBJ2-1
CDR3 protein: ASSPKTPSYNEQF

clone size: NA
V gene: TRBV7-8
CDR3 length: 14
J gene: TRBJ2-1
CDR3 protein: ASSLAWEFSYNEQF

clone size: NA
V gene: TRBV7-6
CDR3 length: 13
J gene: TRBJ2-3
CDR3 protein: ASSLALGSFATQY

clone size: once
V gene: TRBV19
CDR3 length: 15
J gene: TRBJ2-1
CDR3 protein: ASSMEGLAGLYNEQF

clone size: NA
V gene: TRBV9
CDR3 length: 14
J gene: TRBJ2-7
CDR3 protein: ASSPWTSGLTYEQY

clone size: NA
V gene: TRBV18
CDR3 length: 11
J gene: TRBJ1-2
CDR3 protein: ASSPPSGYGYT

clone size: NA
V gene: TRBV6-2/TRBV6-3
CDR3 length: 12
J gene: TRBJ2-2
CDR3 protein: ASSSGLAAGELF

clone size: NA
V gene: TRBV19
CDR3 length: 14
J gene: TRBJ1-5
CDR3 protein: ASRSEIMDSNQPQH

clone size: NA
V gene: TRBV6-2/TRBV6-3
CDR3 length: 14
J gene: TRBJ2-1
CDR3 protein: ASSYRGQGAYNEQF

clone size: NA
V gene: TRBV4-1
CDR3 length: 16
J gene: TRBJ2-4
CDR3 protein: ASSQVGQGELGKNIQY

clone size: NA
V gene: TRBV28
CDR3 length: 13
J gene: TRBJ1-5
CDR3 protein: ASSLEGAVYQPQH

clone size: few
V gene: TRBV7-6
CDR3 length: 13
J gene: TRBJ2-5
CDR3 protein: ASSRGQGRQETQY

clone size: NA
V gene: TRBV2
CDR3 length: 12
J gene: TRBJ2-7
CDR3 protein: ASSESLAGGEQY

clone size: NA
V gene: TRBV2
CDR3 length: 12
J gene: TRBJ2-7
CDR3 protein: ASRLLGQLYEQY